These 7 T cell receptor beta chains were sequenced from one sample in a study of OX40 agonist ivuxolimab in advanced cancers. The method was immunoSEQ multiplex PCR; TCRdb's version includes in-frame clones alone and lacks a portion of them. Here the sample spans over 50,000 clones, approximately 90% being singletons. Here the sequenced sample was CD4+ or CD8+ T cells sorted from blood, taken in a trial of the OX40 agonist ivuxolimab. The receptors derive from an adult with an advanced solid tumor such as melanoma, head and neck, liver or kidney cancer.

The rearrangement links TRBV6-1 to TRBJ1-5; D may be TRBD1 (5 bases). The CDR3 totals 15 residues. The ends were cut back, 2 bases at V and 3 bases at J, with 11 bases in the middle. CDR1 and CDR2 from the germline V gene are MNHNS and SASEGT. The CDR3 loop reads CASSELGQANQPQHF. For the CDR3, the DNA is TGTGCCAGCAGTGAACTGGGGCAGGCCAATCAGCCCCAGCATTTT.

The chain carries TRBV5-6 and TRBJ2-5; TRBD1 aligns across 8 bases. Germline lookup yields CDR1 SGHDT and CDR2 YYEEEE. After removal of 4 bases from V and 5 bases from J, the junction contained 4 bases not matched to a gene. CDR3 length: 13 residues. In DNA form, the CDR3 reads TGTGCCAGCAGCCTTGGACAGGGCGAGACCCAGTACTTC. The encoded protein is CASSLGQGETQYF.

The chain combines TRBV7-6 with TRBJ2-3; no firm D call. Germline-derived CDR1 and CDR2 are SGHVS and FNYEAQ. V lost 2 bases and J lost 2, with 11 bases in between. The CDR3 covers 15 residues. CDR3 sequence reads: CASSLNRGNTDTQYF. The CDR3 nucleotides are TGTGCCAGCAGCTTAAATCGCGGAAACACAGATACGCAGTATTTT.

The chain joins TRBV9 to TRBJ2-3; D is possibly TRBD1 (6 bases). The CDR3 covers 14 residues. The V gene lost 3 bases and the J gene lost 0 bases, with 8 bases spanning the gap. Germline V gives CDR1 SGDLS, CDR2 YYNGEE. The CDR3 sequence: CASSGDTSTDTQYF. DNA for the CDR3: TGTGCCAGCAGCGGGGACACTAGCACAGATACGCAGTATTTT. Drawing the rest from reference TRBV9 and TRBJ2-3, the complete variable domain is DSGVTQTPKHLITATGQRVTLRCSPRSGDLSVYWYQQSLDQGLQFLIQYYNGEERAKGNILERFSAQQFPDLHSELNLSSLELGDSALYFCASSGDTSTDTQYFGPGTRLTVL.

V usage is TRBV5-4 and J usage is TRBJ1-6; D is ambiguous. CDR1 and CDR2 from the germline V gene are SGHNT and YYREEE (reference sequence). The V and J ends lost 2 bases and 0 bases respectively, with 9 bases between them. The CDR3 loop spans 16 amino acids. This CDR3 reads CASSFDPSSYNSPLHF. CDR3 DNA: TGTGCCAGCAGCTTTGACCCGAGCTCCTATAATTCACCCCTCCACTTT.

The V call is TRBV19, the J call TRBJ1-5; no definite D call. Trimming left V 5 bases short and J 3 bases short, with 14 bases between. CDR1 is LNHDA and CDR2 is SQIVND in the germline V gene (reference sequence). CDR3 length: 15 residues. CDR3 in amino acids: CASSERGSDNQPQHF. The CDR3 bases are TGTGCCAGTAGTGAGCGAGGGTCCGACAATCAGCCCCAGCATTTT. The variable domain in full, completed from reference TRBV19 and TRBJ1-5, reads DGGITQSPKYLFRKEGQNVTLSCEQNLNHDAMYWYRQDPGQGLRLIYYSQIVNDFQKGDIAEGYSVSREKKESFPLTVTSAQKNPTAFYLCASSERGSDNQPQHFGDGTRLSIL.

The gene calls are TRBV5-6 and TRBJ2-3, with D unresolved. The germline V gene encodes CDR1 SGHDT and CDR2 YYEEEE. CDR3 size: 15 residues. Trimming shortened V by 0 bases and J by 4 bases, and 12 bases separated the two germline ends. The CDR3 sequence is CASSLEQVVSDTQYF. CDR3 nucleotides: TGTGCCAGCAGCTTGGAGCAGGTCGTTTCAGATACGCAGTATTTT.